This TCR beta chain was observed in a study of CD8 T cells in ankylosing spondylitis. Study-level findings and limits: Significantly higher representation of disease-linked clones was reported for matched ankylosing spondylitis synovial fluid. Disease-linked clones displayed a CD8+ phenotype and appeared relatively rarely in peripheral blood. The study identified a TCR beta motif of about eight highly homologous variants that appeared characteristic of ankylosing spondylitis blood.

5'-RACE, quantitative and with molecular barcodes, yielded the TCR beta libraries. In TCRdb, the 5' RACE reads were re-called with MiXCR into one record per CDR3 protein. The table has about 150,000 distinct CDR3 sequences, roughly 44% seen once. As concerns this clonotype: The antigen remains undetermined.

The CDR3 runs to 16 residues. The ends were cut back, 2 bases at V and 6 bases at J, with 16 bases in the middle. Sequencing input: synovial fluid, either unsorted or a sorted T cell fraction (not recorded which). This sequence joins TRBV12-3 or TRBV12-4 and TRBJ1-4; tentative D call: TRBD1 (5 bases). The sequence came from a male donor with ankylosing spondylitis. The CDR3 loop reads CASSLTASGPYEKLFF. In DNA, the CDR3 is TGTGCCAGCAGTTTAACGGCCTCGGGACCCTATGAAAAACTGTTTTTT.